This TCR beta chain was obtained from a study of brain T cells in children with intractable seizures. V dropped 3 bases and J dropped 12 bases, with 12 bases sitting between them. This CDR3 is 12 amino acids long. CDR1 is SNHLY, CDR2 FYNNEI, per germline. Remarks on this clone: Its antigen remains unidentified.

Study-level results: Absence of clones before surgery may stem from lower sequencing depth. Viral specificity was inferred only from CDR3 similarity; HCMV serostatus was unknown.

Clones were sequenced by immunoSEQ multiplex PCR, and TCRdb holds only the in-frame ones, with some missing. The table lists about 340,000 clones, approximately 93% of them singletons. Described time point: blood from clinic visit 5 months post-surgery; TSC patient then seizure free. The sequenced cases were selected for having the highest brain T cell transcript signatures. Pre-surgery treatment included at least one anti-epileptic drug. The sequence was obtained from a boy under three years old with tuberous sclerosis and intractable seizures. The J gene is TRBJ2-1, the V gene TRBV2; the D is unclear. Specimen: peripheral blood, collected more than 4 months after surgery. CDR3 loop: CASSDNQLGQFF. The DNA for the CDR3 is TGTGCCAGCAGTGATAACCAGCTCGGGCAGTTCTTC.